These T cell receptor beta chains were read from a single sample in a study of glioma-infiltrating T cells. TCRdb re-derived calls from the multiplex PCR reads in MiXCR, one entry per CDR3 protein. Of tens of thousands of distinct CDR3 sequences in the sample, less than 30% were seen once. The sequenced sample was glioma tissue, nonneoplastic brain tissue, or PBMCs (not recorded which). Source of these receptors: a human donor with low-grade glioma or glioblastoma, undergoing nonglioma brain surgery, or in good health (not recorded which). Each CDR3 is given with its conserved first and last residue. A D gene is named only where the DNA matches it firmly. Clone size, where shown, is once, few, many, or a class for clones that have expanded.

>few|TRBV7-7|TRBJ2-5|-
TGTGCCAGCAGACCGACAGAGACCAAGACCCAGTACTTC
CASRPTETKTQYF
>few|TRBV3-1|TRBJ2-7|-
TGTGCCAGCAGCCAAGGGGACTCCTACGAGCAGTACTTC
CASSQGDSYEQYF
>many|TRBV20-1|TRBJ2-7|TRBD1
TGCAGTGCTTTACTCCGGGACAGGAGACTCTACGAGCAGTACTTC
CSALLRDRRLYEQYF
>-|TRBV4-2|TRBJ2-5|-
TGTGCCAGCAGCCAAGACTGGAGCAGGGGCCAAGAGACCCAGTACTTC
CASSQDWSRGQETQYF
>many|TRBV6-1|TRBJ2-1|TRBD2
TGTGCCAGCAGCTTTAGCGGGAGGGCCGGGGAGCAGTTCTTC
CASSFSGRAGEQFF
>many|TRBV20-1|TRBJ1-1|-
TGCAGTGCTAGATCTGGGGCTATGAACACTGAAGCTTTCTTT
CSARSGAMNTEAFF
>few|TRBV7-2|TRBJ2-2|-
TGTGCCAGCAGCCGACTTGGAAACACCGGGGAGCTGTTTTTT
CASSRLGNTGELFF
>few|TRBV7-2|TRBJ2-5|-
TGTGCCAGCAGCTTAGGGCCCAGCCCCCCAGAGACCCAGTACTTC
CASSLGPSPPETQYF
>many|TRBV2|TRBJ2-7|-
TGTGCCAGCAGTGAAGGGGGTGTGAGTTCCTACGAGCAGTACTTC
CASSEGGVSSYEQYF
>many|TRBV15|TRBJ2-7|-
TGTGCCACCAGCAGAGATCGGGGGAGATACGAGCAGTACTTC
CATSRDRGRYEQYF
>many|TRBV7-2|TRBJ2-5|-
TGTGCCAGCAGCTTCGGGGGCAATCAAGAGACCCAGTACTTC
CASSFGGNQETQYF
>many|TRBV18|TRBJ2-7|TRBD1
TGTGCCAGCTCACCTTACGGGACAGGTAGCTCCTACGAGCAGTACTTC
CASSPYGTGSSYEQYF
>few|TRBV7-8|TRBJ2-7|TRBD1
TGTGCCAGCAGCCCCCGGGACAGGGGGTACGAGCAGTACTTC
CASSPRDRGYEQYF
>many|TRBV2|TRBJ1-5|-
TGTGCCAGCAGCAAGGGAGGCAGAGAGAGCCAGCCCCAGCATTTT
CASSKGGRESQPQHF
>-|TRBV14|TRBJ1-2|TRBD1
TGTGCCAGCAGCAGTCCCGGGACAGCCAGAGACTATGGCTACACCTTC
CASSSPGTARDYGYTF
>many|TRBV4-1|TRBJ1-5|-
TGCGCCAGCAGCCACATGGATAATAGCAATCAGCCCCAGCATTTT
CASSHMDNSNQPQHF
>-|TRBV29-1|TRBJ2-7|-
TGCAGCGTTCGGAGGGGGGACGAGCAGTACTTC
CSVRRGDEQYF
>many|TRBV29-1|TRBJ2-5|-
TGCAGCGTTGTGGGCCCCGCCACGGAGACCCAGTACTTC
CSVVGPATETQYF
>many|TRBV12-3/TRBV12-4|TRBJ1-1|-
TGTGCCAGCAGTTTAATGGGCAGGGGTTACACTGAAGCTTTCTTT
CASSLMGRGYTEAFF
>-|TRBV25-1|TRBJ2-5|-
TGTGCCAGCCGCCTGATAGGAGGGGCAGAGACCCAGTACTTC
CASRLIGGAETQYF
>many|TRBV20-1|TRBJ2-3|-
TGCAGTGTTCCAGGTTACGGGAGAGGGACAGATACGCAGTATTTT
CSVPGYGRGTDTQYF
>-|TRBV9|TRBJ2-3|-
TGTGCCAGCAGCGTAGTAGGAATTGGTACGCAGTATTTT
CASSVVGIGTQYF
>-|TRBV18|TRBJ2-5|-
TGTGCCAGCTCACCCCTAGGGGGGGACCAAGAGACCCAGTACTTC
CASSPLGGDQETQYF